Described below is a single T cell receptor (beta chain) sequence and its context. Its specific antigen is unknown. At one boundary the junction diverges from the germline segment, which might be a read error. The data derive from a study of tumor and adjacent non-tumor tissue in lung cancer (dated by TCRdb to 2016 to 2019). About the study as a whole: Of the cohort, more than ten patients had adenocarcinoma, 2 had squamous cell carcinoma and 1 had small cell lung cancer. The 15 enrolled patients, of whom around ten were men and 5 were women, were aged about 31 to 85 years and were diagnosed with TNM stage I to III disease. Sequencing generated a total of about 130,000,000 productive TCRbeta reads, averaging approximately 4 million reads per sample. The study compared bulk TCRbeta repertoires from lung tumor tissue and matched distant non-tumor lung tissue of some 14 lung cancer patients. TCRbeta CDR3 sequencing was performed on about 30 paired specimens, with one tumor sample and one normal lung sample collected per patient.

Reading from cysteine to phenylalanine, the CDR3 counts 15 amino acids. The sequence is cut down to CDR3 DNA, 45 bases in frame from base 1. CDR1 and CDR2 (SGHAT, FQNNGV) derive from the germline V gene. The paper's findings and limits, for the study overall: Neither the sequencing platform nor unique molecular identifiers are mentioned in the methods. TCR diversity was significantly higher in younger patients, and greater tumor TCR diversity was associated with shorter overall survival and shorter disease-free survival. Because peripheral blood was not sequenced, blood TCRbeta repertoires in the lung cancer patients of the study were not examined. TCR diversity (inverse Simpson) was significantly higher in tumor than in normal lung tissue (roughly 430 vs 170, P = 0.0075, Mann-Whitney U test). A significantly larger cumulative share of the repertoire was made up by the top 100 clones in normal lung than in tumor tissue. Only around 15 patients were included in the cohort, and the need for larger samples and more detailed clinical data was noted by the authors.

Library preparation employed multiplex PCR. Sequenced using an Illumina HiSeq 2500. TCRbeta libraries were built by three rounds of nested PCR using primers (Table S4), following protocols modified from ARM-PCR. Before sequencing, PCR products of 200-500 bp were excised from the gel and purified with the QIAquick gel extraction kit. As for the authors' bioinformatics: Reads were cleaned using Trimmomatic, were merged into complete CDR3 sequences using FLASH, and were assigned to V(D)J germline segments using MiTCR. Clonal diversity was computed as the inverse Simpson's index with VDJtools. Productive reads were defined as in-frame sequences without a premature stop codon. TCRdb reanalyzed the raw reads on its own, using fastp at Q25 for trimming and MiXCR for clone calling, and kept in-frame beta chains. Entries that share a CDR3 protein sequence are merged under the most common genes and DNA. What appears here as the V and J calls and clone size reflects TCRdb's work, not the paper's. The sample table records more than 85,000 distinct CDR3 sequences; nearly 85% of these occur just once. The biggest ten clones account for about 23% of the sample.

RNA was isolated from bulk unsorted tissue, and RNA quality was assessed with a NanoDrop ND-1000 and an Agilent 2100. All donors had newly diagnosed lung cancer, had not received prior chemotherapy, and were admitted for thoracic surgery in China between August and November 2014. Patients with previous radiotherapy or chemotherapy, or with another concurrent cancer, were excluded from the study. Surgical tissue pieces of roughly 1-2.2 cm3 were preserved in RNAlater solution and were kept at -80 degrees C until use. The sample comprised lung tumor tissue. The chain was built from TRBV11-2 and TRBJ1-1, with no confidently assigned D gene. The clonotype was recovered from a man in his sixties or seventies with non-small cell lung cancer. The nucleotide sequence reads as follows: TGTCCCAGCAGCTTCGCCAATTCAAGGAACACTGAGGCTTTATTT. Its product reads: CPSSFANSRNTEALF.